A single count supports the clone carrying this TCR beta chain. V lost 7 bases and J 1 base, leaving 15 bases between the germline ends. CDR1 and CDR2 (germline): ENHRY, SYGVKD. This CDR3 contains 15 residues. These data originate in a study of blood T cell repertoires in COVID-19. Study overall: Researchers got acute and convalescent COVID-19 samples from the United States, Italy and Spain. The analysed material was cDNA or gDNA that came from T cells, B-cell-depleted T cells, or PBMCs.

Authors' processing steps: Amplified reference gene primers provided the basis for estimating nucleated cell counts. Clones were sequenced by immunoSEQ multiplex PCR, and TCRdb holds only the in-frame ones, with some missing. V and J calls and clone size are those listed in that table; D and trimming were worked out from the DNA. The sample has about 260,000 clones, about 91% seen once. Seattle enrolled patients during active infection and tracked them longitudinally. The V call is TRBV10-3, the J call TRBJ2-3; D unclear. Sequenced: peripheral blood. The sequence was collected from a person under 30 with COVID-19, enrolled during active disease. The CDR3 protein is CAINVGLTGTDTQYF. In DNA, the CDR3 is TGTGCCATCAACGTCGGGTTGACGGGCACAGATACGCAGTATTTT.